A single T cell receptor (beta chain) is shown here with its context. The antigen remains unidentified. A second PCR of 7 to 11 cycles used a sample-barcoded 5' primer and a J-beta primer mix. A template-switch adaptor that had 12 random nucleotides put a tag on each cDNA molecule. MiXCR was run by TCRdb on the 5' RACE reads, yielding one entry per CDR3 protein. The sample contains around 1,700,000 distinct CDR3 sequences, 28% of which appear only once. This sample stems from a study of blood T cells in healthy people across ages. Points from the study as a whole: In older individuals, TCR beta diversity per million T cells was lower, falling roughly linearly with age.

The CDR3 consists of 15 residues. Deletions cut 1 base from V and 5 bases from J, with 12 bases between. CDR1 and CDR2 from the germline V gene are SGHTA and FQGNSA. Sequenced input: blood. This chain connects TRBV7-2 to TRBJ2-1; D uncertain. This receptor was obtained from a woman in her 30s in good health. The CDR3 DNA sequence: TGTGCCAGCAGCTTAGGGGGTAGAATTAACAATGAGCAGTTCTTC. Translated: CASSLGGRINNEQFF.